The clone carrying this T cell receptor beta chain occurred once. CDR3 size: 15 residues. The J segment lost 6 bases and the V segment lost 5 bases, leaving 8 bases of the junction unmatched. The V gene's germline CDR1 is SEHNR and CDR2 FQNEAQ (reference sequence). The data stem from a study of stem cell transplantation in POMP-related autoinflammatory disease. Looking at the study overall: The study hypothesized thymoproteasome defects skew the TRB repertoire via impaired CD8+ selection.

Sequenced by immunoSEQ multiplex PCR; TCRdb stores in-frame clones only, minus some. There are some 3,000 clones in the sample; about 91% occur only once, and roughly 1.9% lies in the top ten. This receptor was identified in a human patient with POMP-related autoinflammation and immune dysregulation (PRAID). The graft donor may have given rise to some T cells. This sample comprised CD4+ follicular helper T cells (Tfh) from PBMCs, obtained after stem cell transplantation. The genes are TRBV7-9 and TRBJ2-2, with 8 bases lining up with TRBD1. The CDR3 nucleotides are TGTGCCAGCAGCCCGCCAGGACAGGGAGCCGGGGAGCTGTTTTTT. Protein: CASSPPGQGAGELFF. Looking up the rest from reference TRBV7-9 and TRBJ2-2 gives the full variable domain: DTGVSQNPRHKITKRGQNVTFRCDPISEHNRLYWYRQTLGQGPEFLTYFQNEAQLEKSRLLSDRFSAERPKGSFSTLEIQRTEQGDSAMYLCASSPPGQGAGELFFGEGSRLTVL.